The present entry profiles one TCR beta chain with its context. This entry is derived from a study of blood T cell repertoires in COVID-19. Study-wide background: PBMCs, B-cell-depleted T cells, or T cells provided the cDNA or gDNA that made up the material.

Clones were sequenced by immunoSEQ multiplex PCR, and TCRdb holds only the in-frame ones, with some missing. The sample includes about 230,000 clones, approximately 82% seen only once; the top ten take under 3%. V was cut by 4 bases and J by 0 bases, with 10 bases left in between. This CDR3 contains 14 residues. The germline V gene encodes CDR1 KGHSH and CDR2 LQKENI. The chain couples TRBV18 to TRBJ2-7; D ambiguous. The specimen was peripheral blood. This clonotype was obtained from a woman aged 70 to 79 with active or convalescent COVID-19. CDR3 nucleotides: TGTGCCAGCTCACAGGTGACACACTCCTACGAGCAGTACTTC. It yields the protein CASSQVTHSYEQYF.